This record concerns one TCR beta chain sequence. Its target is unknown. The CDR3 totals 16 residues. V shed 5 bases, J shed 4 bases, and the junction held 10 bases outside the gene matches. Per the germline V gene, CDR1 is MNHEY and CDR2 is SMNVEV (reference sequence). This sample was taken from a study of cytomegalovirus exposure and HLA in healthy donors. Whole-study findings and limits: As was reported, the HLA-A and HLA-B alleles of most subjects were accurately predicted from TCR beta sequences. V- and J-gene trimming of TCR beta was linked (in a later analysis) to a missense DCLRE1C variant. Researchers counted 164 TCR beta chains as cytomegalovirus-associated. TCR beta V segments were, for the most part, productive about 87% or about 30% of the time in an earlier analysis.

The PCR employed 60 Vbeta primers together with 13 Jbeta primers. Clones were sequenced by immunoSEQ multiplex PCR, and TCRdb holds only the in-frame ones, with some missing. This repertoire shows roughly 250,000 clones, 80% found once; its top ten account for over 0.3%. This rearrangement joins TRBV27 to TRBJ2-2, with 7 bases identical to TRBD2. This clonotype originated in a girl aged 2-10 years in good health and CMV-seronegative. Specimen: PBMCs. The CDR3 region has the DNA TGTGCCAGCAGTCCAGCCGGGAGGCACGGCACCGGGGAGCTGTTTTTT. Its translation: CASSPAGRHGTGELFF.